The sequence of this T cell receptor (beta chain) was determined in a study of shared T cell receptors in the human thymus. This CDR3 region has 20 residues. Germline V gives CDR1 SGDLS, CDR2 YYNGEE. V was pared by 0 bases and J by 2 bases, with 11 bases of the junction left unmatched. The assay was immunoSEQ multiplex PCR, and TCRdb's table has in-frame clones only and misses some. This table holds about 380,000 clones, about 95% found once. J is TRBJ2-6 and V is TRBV9, with 10 bases that match TRBD2. Source material: thymocytes. The receptor comes from a human donor. CDR3 amino acids: CASSVAKGLAPRTGANVLTF. The CDR3 nucleotides are TGTGCCAGCAGCGTAGCAAAGGGACTAGCGCCCAGAACTGGGGCCAACGTCCTGACTTTC.